This paragraph reports one T cell receptor (beta chain). Its antigen remains unidentified. The study sequenced TCR beta in blood CD8+ and CD4+ T cells. These data come from a study of CD8 T cells in Susac syndrome. General study findings and limits: Acknowledgment was made by the study that its TCR sequencing and HLA analysis involved a relatively small number of individuals.

About 0.5 to 1 ug RNA was reverse transcribed with random hexamers. By means of immunoSEQ multiplex PCR, TCR beta CDR3 spanning 54 Vbeta and 13 Jbeta underwent amplification. TCRdb called the immunoSEQ multiplex PCR reads again in MiXCR, with one record for every CDR3 protein. This sample carries fewer than 200,000 distinct CDR3 sequences, approximately 93% of them seen once, and the ten largest clones take 0.09% to 0.12%. Germline V gene lookup returns CDR1 SGDLS and CDR2 YYNGEE. The CDR3 runs 14 residues. The V end was cut by 3 bases, the J end by 1 base, with 10 bases between. The gene calls are TRBV9 and TRBJ2-5; D may be TRBD2 (7 bases). The sequence derives from a human donor in good health. Material for sequencing was CD4+ T cells from PBMCs. This CDR3 is CASSGGGTQETQYF. DNA of the CDR3: TGTGCCAGCAGCGGCGGGGGCACCCAAGAGACCCAGTACTTC. The full variable domain, completed using reference TRBV9 and TRBJ2-5, is DSGVTQTPKHLITATGQRVTLRCSPRSGDLSVYWYQQSLDQGLQFLIQYYNGEERAKGNILERFSAQQFPDLHSELNLSSLELGDSALYFCASSGGGTQETQYFGPGTRLLVL.